The 26 T cell receptor beta chains given below trace back to one sample, sequenced in a study of tumor-infiltrating lymphocytes in primary liver carcinoma. The investigators made TCR beta cDNA from about 510 ng total RNA, using a constant-region primer. Three nested multiplex PCR rounds of slightly modified ARM-PCR generated TCR beta libraries. TRBV1-TRBV30 forward primers paired with a C-beta reverse primer were used in the first two PCR rounds, which ran roughly 9 cycles each. MiXCR was run by TCRdb on the multiplex PCR reads, yielding one entry per CDR3 protein. In the table there are 300,000 to 400,000 distinct CDR3 sequences, around 60% of which are singletons. They got blood RNA out of unsorted whole blood and also pulled out germline DNA. Source material: peripheral blood. Receptors originate from a man in his forties with primary liver carcinoma and hepatitis B virus infection.

The chain has TRBV28 and TRBJ2-7; D not resolved. The CDR3 consists of 12 residues. From germline, CDR1 is MDHEN and CDR2 SYDVKM. V was clipped by 6 bases and J by 13 bases, with 19 bases between them. In nucleotides, the CDR3 is TGTGCCAGCAGCTCTACTTCACTCCATCGATACTTC. Translation gives CASSSTSLHRYF.

This clonotype was detected a few times. This rearrangement joins TRBV5-4 to TRBJ2-7; D might be TRBD1 or TRBD2, each matching 5 bases. The V end lost 0 bases, the J end lost 3 bases, and 10 bases lay between the germline ends. Germline V gene data show CDR1 as SGHNT and CDR2 as YYREEE (reference sequence). The length of the CDR3 is 14 residues. In nucleotides, the CDR3 is TGTGCCAGCAGCTTGGGGGACGTAAGCTACGAGCAGTACTTC. As protein: CASSLGDVSYEQYF.

The rearrangement links TRBV6-1 to TRBJ2-3; D is perhaps TRBD2 (8 bases). The germline V gene has CDR1 MNHNS and CDR2 SASEGT. V shed 1 base and J shed 2 bases, with 22 bases lying between them. The CDR3 is 19 residues long. The CDR3, as DNA: TGTGCCAGCAGTGAAGGACAGGGAGGGGCGGGAGGATACACAGATACGCAGTATTTT. Amino acids: CASSEGQGGAGGYTDTQYF.

Comments on this clonotype: A much larger clone differs by one base, so this may be a read error. The chain recombines TRBV12-3 or TRBV12-4 with TRBJ2-1, with TRBD2 as a possible D gene (6 bases). V gave up 7 bases and J gave up 10 bases, with 20 bases separating them. This CDR3 region has 14 residues. The CDR3 sequence is CASTSHGSGEEQFF. The CDR3 bases are TGTGCCAGCACTTCCCACGGGAGCGGAGAGGAGCAGTTCTTC.

Only a few counts were recorded for this clonotype. The CDR3 DNA sequence: TGTGCCAGCAGTTTAGCCACGGGACCAGGGGGCCGCGTTAGGTCTGGGGCCAACGTCCTGACTTTC. Translating gives CASSLATGPGGRVRSGANVLTF. The chain carries TRBV12-3 or TRBV12-4 and TRBJ2-6, with 8 bases that match TRBD1. V shed 0 bases, J shed 1 base, and the junction held 17 bases outside the gene matches. CDR3 length equals 22 residues.

The rearrangement uses TRBV4-2 and TRBJ2-7, with 9 nucleotides matching TRBD2. The CDR3 sequence is 15 residues long. CDR1 and CDR2 (germline): LGHNA, YNFKEQ. The V gene end was trimmed by 1 base and the J gene end by 7 bases; junction bases not matched to a gene: 8. CDR3 in DNA: TGTGCCAGCAGCCAAGTTGGGACTAGCCCGCGGGAGCAGTACTTC. Its translation: CASSQVGTSPREQYF.

Note on this clonotype: The CDR3 does not end in the conserved phenylalanine or tryptophan, so this is likely a read error. The chain couples TRBV14 to TRBJ2-3, with D possibly matching TRBD2 (6 bases). This CDR3 comprises 16 residues. CDR1 is SGHDN and CDR2 is FVKESK in the germline V gene. CDR3 amino acids: CACSQDAGGTGDTQYY. The CDR3 nucleotides are TGTGCCTGCAGCCAAGATGCTGGGGGGACGGGCGATACGCAGTATTAT.

This clonotype showed up just a few times. This chain links TRBV7-9 with TRBJ2-2, with 12 positions matching TRBD2. J gave up 7 bases and V 5 bases, and 5 bases lay outside the gene matches. Germline V gene sequence: CDR1 SEHNR, CDR2 FQNEAQ (reference sequence). The CDR3 spans 15 residues. CDR3 bases: TGTGCCAGCAGCCCTAGCGGGAGGGCCGGCGGGGAGCTGTTTTTT. It encodes CASSPSGRAGGELFF.

In the case of this clonotype: The germline gene is not matched at one end of the junction; a read error may be the cause. The chain is built from TRBV10-3 and TRBJ2-5; D is perhaps TRBD1 or TRBD2 (5 bases each). Germline-derived CDR1 and CDR2 are ENHRY and SYGVKD. This CDR3 is built from 13 residues. CDR3 in amino acids: CAISEGPEGTQYF. In DNA, the CDR3 is TGTGCCATCAGTGAAGGTCCAGAAGGGACCCAATACTTC.

This sequence joins TRBV11-2 and TRBJ2-3, with unresolved D. CDR1 SGHAT and CDR2 FQNNGV come from the germline V gene. V lost 5 bases to trimming and J lost 0 bases, with 18 bases between them. The CDR3 runs 17 residues. CDR3 nucleotides: TGTGCCAGCAGCACCGGAACTTCGAAGCCCAGCACAGATACGCAGTATTTT. Amino acid sequence: CASSTGTSKPSTDTQYF.

The V and J genes are TRBV28 and TRBJ2-5, with TRBD1 matching over 7 bases. This CDR3 comprises 15 residues. The V gene's germline CDR1 is MDHEN and CDR2 SYDVKM. Trimming cost V 6 bases and J 5 bases; bases outside gene matches: 12. The DNA of the CDR3 is TGTGCCAGCAGCACAAACGGCAGGGGACAGGAGACCCAGTACTTC. This translates into CASSTNGRGQETQYF.

Notes on this clonotype: Germline is not matched at one junction end, which may reflect a read error. The chain uses TRBV6-5 and TRBJ1-1; 7 nucleotides align to TRBD1. The CDR3 spans 14 residues. The germline V gene encodes CDR1 MNHEY and CDR2 SVGAGI. The CDR3 coding sequence is TGTGCCAGCAGTAAGGACAGGCCGAACACTGAAGCTATCTTT. This encodes CASSKDRPNTEAIF.

With respect to this clonotype: The junction departs from germline at one end; a sequencing error may be responsible. CDR3 DNA: TGTTCCATCAGTACGACGGGGTCCGGGTACGAGCAGTACTTC. This gives the protein CSISTTGSGYEQYF. This chain connects TRBV10-3 to TRBJ2-7; a possible D gene is TRBD2 (5 bases). Germline CDR1 and CDR2: ENHRY and SYGVKD. CDR3 length: 14 residues.

The chain recombines TRBV19 with TRBJ1-5, with 8 nucleotides matching TRBD1. The CDR3 has 16 residues. The germline CDR1 and CDR2 sequences are LNHDA and SQIVND (reference sequence). Trimming removed 3 bases from V and 3 bases from J; junction bases left unmatched: 7. CDR3 region: CASSIVGRGLNQPQHF. The DNA of the CDR3 is TGTGCCAGTAGTATCGTCGGCAGGGGGCTCAATCAGCCCCAGCATTTT.

The rearrangement joins TRBV5-1 to TRBJ1-1; D not resolved. CDR1 is SGHRS and CDR2 is YFSETQ in the germline V gene. The V and J ends lost 2 bases and 1 base respectively, with 9 bases between them. The CDR3 is made up of 14 amino acids. CDR3 coding DNA: TGCGCCAGCAGCTTTGAGACGGGGAACACTGAAGCTTTCTTT. Translated: CASSFETGNTEAFF. The complete variable domain, with remaining parts taken from reference TRBV5-1 and TRBJ1-1, reads KAGVTQTPRYLIKTRGQQVTLSCSPISGHRSVSWYQQTPGQGLQFLFEYFSETQRNKGNFPGRFSGRQFSNSRSEMNVSTLELGDSALYLCASSFETGNTEAFFGQGTRLTVV.

J is TRBJ2-3 and V is TRBV6-2 or TRBV6-3, with 14 nucleotides matching TRBD2. CDR3 size: 17 residues. The J segment lost 2 bases and the V segment lost 4 bases, leaving 5 bases of the junction unmatched. CDR1 and CDR2 from the germline V gene are MNHEY and SVGEGT. The CDR3 nucleotides are TGTGCCAGCAGTTTGGGACTAGCGGGAGCCCTCACAGATACGCAGTATTTT. The encoded protein is CASSLGLAGALTDTQYF.

The chain links TRBV7-9 to TRBJ2-3, with D possibly being TRBD1 (5 bases). CDR3 length: 13 residues. Germline V lookup: CDR1 SEHNR, CDR2 FQNEAQ (reference sequence). The germline V and J ends were trimmed by 7 bases and 4 bases, with 12 bases remaining between them. DNA of the CDR3: TGTGCCAGCAACGTAGGGGTAGCAGATACGCAGTATTTT. Protein product: CASNVGVADTQYF.

Note on this clonotype: This may be a read error, as it is one base from a much larger clone. The chain has TRBV5-4 and TRBJ2-2; the match to TRBD2 covers 8 bases. The CDR3 length is 15 residues. The germline CDR1 and CDR2 sequences are SGHNT and YYREEE (reference sequence). The CDR3 DNA follows: TGTGCCTGCAGCTTGGAGGGCGGGAGGATCGGGGAGCTGTTTTTT. Translation gives CACSLEGGRIGELFF.

The chain has TRBV10-3 and TRBJ2-2; D is possibly TRBD1 (6 bases). V lost 3 bases to trimming and J lost 6 bases, with 14 bases between them. CDR3 length: 15 residues. CDR1 ENHRY and CDR2 SYGVKD come from the germline V gene. CDR3 protein: CAISEQGSGAGELFF. The CDR3 DNA follows: TGTGCCATCAGTGAACAGGGCAGCGGTGCCGGGGAGCTGTTTTTT.

The chain couples TRBV11-2 to TRBJ2-1, with TRBD2 matching over 8 bases. V lost 5 bases, J lost 0 bases, and 12 bases stayed unmatched. Germline lookup yields CDR1 SGHAT and CDR2 FQNNGV. The CDR3 loop spans 18 amino acids. CDR3 sequence: CASSPWTSWRASYNEQFF. CDR3 nucleotides: TGTGCCAGCAGCCCCTGGACTAGCTGGAGGGCCTCCTACAATGAGCAGTTCTTC.

This clonotype was counted a single time. This chain uses TRBV11-2 with TRBJ2-5; D is unresolved. This CDR3 has 15 amino acids. Germline loops: CDR1 SGHAT, CDR2 FQNNGV. The CDR3 DNA follows: TGTGTCGGCAGCTTATTCCTCCTATCTGGGGAGACCCAGTACTTC. It translates to CVGSLFLLSGETQYF.

The rearrangement links TRBV30 to TRBJ1-1; D ambiguous. V was cut by 3 bases and J by 4 bases, with 18 bases left in between. CDR3 length: 15 residues. Looked up from germline, CDR1 is GTSNPN and CDR2 is SVGIG (reference sequence). The CDR3 loop reads CAWRLTMGWFTEAFF. CDR3 nucleotides: TGTGCCTGGAGACTCACGATGGGATGGTTCACTGAAGCTTTCTTT.

Turning to this clonotype: A much larger clone lies one base from this, so it may be a read error. The chain carries TRBV6-1 and TRBJ1-5; D is unresolved. Per the germline V gene, CDR1 is MNHNS and CDR2 is SASEGT. This CDR3 comprises 14 residues. The CDR3 coding sequence is TGTGCCTGCAGTCGCCCGGGCTTTAATCAGCCCCAGCATTTT. Translating it yields CACSRPGFNQPQHF.

Remarks on this clonotype: A read error may be the cause here, since a much bigger clone is one base away. The chain couples TRBV6-1 to TRBJ2-5; 7 bases map to TRBD2. CDR3 length equals 16 residues. Germline values: CDR1 MNHNS, CDR2 SASEGT. CDR3 residues: CASIDLSRLAEETHYF. The DNA for the CDR3 is TGTGCCAGCATAGACCTCTCTCGGCTAGCGGAAGAGACCCACTACTTC.

This clonotype was seen only a few times. A much larger clone lies one base from this, so it may be a read error. CDR3 in amino acids: CASNWNTGELFF. CDR3 bases: TGTGCCAGCAACTGGAACACCGGGGAGCTGTTTTTT. This rearrangement joins TRBV14 to TRBJ2-2; no firm D call. V was clipped by 7 bases and J by 1 base, with 4 bases between them. The V gene's germline CDR1 is SGHDN and CDR2 FVKESK. The CDR3 length is 12 residues.

Comments on this clonotype: This may arise from a read error, as a much more abundant clone is one base away. In DNA form, the CDR3 reads TGTGCCAGCACGAGGGACCTTATGAACACTGAAGCTTTCTTT. It translates to CASTRDLMNTEAFF. The chain is built from TRBV6-5 and TRBJ1-1; tentatively, D is TRBD1 (5 bases). V shed 7 bases and J shed 0 bases, with 12 bases lying between them. CDR1 and CDR2 (germline): MNHEY, SVGAGI. This CDR3 comprises 14 residues.